This TCR beta chain originates from a study of T cell responses to AZD1222 COVID-19 vaccine. Produced via immunoSEQ multiplex PCR; TCRdb's table is partial and in-frame only. The sample lists about 80,000 clones, approximately 83% occurring once. The CDR3 is made up of 13 amino acids. V was pared by 1 base and J by 5 bases, with 8 bases between. Looked up from germline, CDR1 is SGHTA and CDR2 is FQGNSA. The clonotype was recovered from an adult who received the AZD1222 COVID-19 vaccine. The genes are TRBV7-2 and TRBJ1-1; no clear D gene. The sequencing here drew on peripheral blood, taken 28 days after the second AZD1222 dose. CDR3 DNA: TGTGCCAGCAGCTTAGTTTCCGGGACTGAAGCTTTCTTT. Translating gives CASSLVSGTEAFF.